The clone carrying this T cell receptor (beta chain) was picked up many times. The antigen is not known. This record belongs to a study of identical twins. Germline values: CDR1 DFQATT, CDR2 SNEGSKA (reference sequence). The CDR3 is 13 residues long. J lost 5 bases, V lost 4 bases, and 3 bases had no gene match. General study points: Fewer insertions were carried by abundant cord blood beta clonotypes, but none was seen in memory repertoires. Rather than following the same donors, the conclusions depended on cross-sectional statistical analysis.

Healthy Caucasians, and only they, were the donors. Template switching introduced a universal primer site, and the cDNA bore unique molecular identifiers. Each CDR3 protein gets one entry after TCRdb re-called the 5' RACE reads with MiXCR. This sample yields roughly 290,000 distinct CDR3 sequences, of which more than 8% are seen a single time; 6% to 8.5% belongs to the top ten. This sample was shared with a second study, whose subject was yellow fever vaccine responses in identical twins.

This chain uses TRBV20-1 with TRBJ2-3; the match to TRBD2 covers 10 bases. The sample taken for sequencing was CD8+ T cells sorted from blood. The origin of this receptor is a young woman in good health. CDR3: CSATSGGGDTQYF. Written as DNA, the CDR3 is TGCAGTGCTACAAGCGGGGGGGGAGATACGCAGTATTTT.